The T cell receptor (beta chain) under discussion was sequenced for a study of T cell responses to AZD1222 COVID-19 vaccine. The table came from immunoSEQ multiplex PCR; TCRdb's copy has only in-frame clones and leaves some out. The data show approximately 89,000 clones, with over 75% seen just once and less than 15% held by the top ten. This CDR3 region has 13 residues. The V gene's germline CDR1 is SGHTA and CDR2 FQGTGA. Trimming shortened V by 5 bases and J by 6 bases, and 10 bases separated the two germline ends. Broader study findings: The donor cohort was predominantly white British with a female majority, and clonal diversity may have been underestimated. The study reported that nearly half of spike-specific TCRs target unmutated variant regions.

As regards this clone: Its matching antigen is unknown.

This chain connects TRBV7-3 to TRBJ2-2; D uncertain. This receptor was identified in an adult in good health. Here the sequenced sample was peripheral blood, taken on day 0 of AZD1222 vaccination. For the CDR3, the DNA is TGTGCCAGCAGCCCATCGGCGGCCGGGGAGCTGTTTTTT. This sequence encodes CASSPSAAGELFF.